These 32 T cell receptor beta chains originate from one sample sequenced in a study of T cells in Graves' hyperthyroidism and ophthalmopathy. Template material for amplifying TCR beta CDR3 regions consisted of RNA transcripts. The HTBI primer set was used in a first-round RT-PCR of the TCR CDR3. A single record per CDR3 protein comes from TCRdb applying MiXCR to the multiplex PCR reads. In the table there are roughly 49,000 distinct CDR3 sequences, approximately 53% of which are singletons. Sequencing input: peripheral blood or thyroid tissue (not recorded which). The receptors originated from a man younger than 35 with Graves' hyperthyroidism.

By share, this clonotype ranks as medium-sized. The chain employs TRBV9 and TRBJ1-6; 8 positions agree with TRBD1. V shed 3 bases, J shed 7 bases, and the junction held 0 bases outside the gene matches. Germline CDR1 SGDLS, CDR2 YYNGEE. This CDR3 region has 13 residues. CDR3 in amino acids: CASSGQGNSPLHF. DNA of the CDR3: TGTGCCAGCAGCGGACAGGGGAATTCACCCCTCCACTTT.

This clonotype was detected ten times or more. J is TRBJ1-1 and V is TRBV5-4; D is undetermined. Germline-derived CDR1 and CDR2 are SGHNT and YYREEE (reference sequence). V lost 0 bases and J 1 base, leaving 10 bases between the germline ends. CDR3 length: 15 amino acids. CDR3 in DNA: TGTGCCAGCAGCTTGGGAGGTGGTGGGAACACTGAAGCTTTCTTT. It codes for CASSLGGGGNTEAFF.

This chain links TRBV9 with TRBJ2-5; D is uncertain. The CDR3 totals 14 residues. V gave up 4 bases and J gave up 5 bases, with 15 bases separating them. Germline V gene data show CDR1 as SGDLS and CDR2 as YYNGEE. CDR3 in amino acids: CASSRDGFMETQYF. The CDR3 nucleotides are TGTGCCAGCAGCAGAGACGGCTTCATGGAGACCCAGTACTTC. The complete variable domain, with remaining parts taken from reference TRBV9 and TRBJ2-5, reads DSGVTQTPKHLITATGQRVTLRCSPRSGDLSVYWYQQSLDQGLQFLIQYYNGEERAKGNILERFSAQQFPDLHSELNLSSLELGDSALYFCASSRDGFMETQYFGPGTRLLVL.

With respect to this clonotype: Relative to the germline gene, one junction end is altered; a read error may explain this. This chain links TRBV15 with TRBJ2-6; D uncertain. The CDR3 consists of 15 residues. The germline CDR1 and CDR2 sequences are LNHNV and YYDKDF (reference sequence). CDR3 residues: CASSSEVSGANVLTF. As DNA, the CDR3 is TGTGCCAGCAGCTCCGAAGTCTCTGGGGCCAACGTCCTGACTTTC.

A few counts support this clonotype. This chain links TRBV20-1 with TRBJ1-5; D gene uncertain. The V end lost 8 bases, the J end lost 6 bases, and 14 bases lay between the germline ends. Per germline, CDR1 DFQATT and CDR2 SNEGSKA (reference sequence). There are 12 residues in the CDR3. CDR3 loop: CSSKGRGQPQHF. The CDR3 DNA follows: TGCAGTTCTAAGGGAAGAGGTCAGCCCCAGCATTTT.

This clonotype was seen more than once but under ten times. A clone one base away is much larger, so this may be a read error. This sequence joins TRBV7-2 and TRBJ2-7; no clear D. Trimming shortened V by 8 bases and J by 9 bases, and 17 bases separated the two germline ends. There are 12 residues in the CDR3. Germline CDR1 is SGHTA and CDR2 is FQGNSA. CDR3 in DNA: TGTGCCAGCGGCGGCGGCGGCGCGGTGCAGTACTTC. This encodes CASGGGGAVQYF.

This clonotype has just one count. Without the conserved terminal phenylalanine or tryptophan, this CDR3 likely stems from a read error. The DNA is omitted, as the CDR3 cannot be located on it reliably, and the CDR3 follows TCRdb's listing. The V and J genes are TRBV7-8 and TRBJ2-6. Germline lookup yields CDR1 SGHVS and CDR2 FQNEAQ. The CDR3 contains 8 residues when both ends are counted. The CDR3 sequence is CASSLDPN.

This chain links TRBV7-9 with TRBJ1-5; D is possibly TRBD1 (6 bases). Germline CDR1 is SEHNR and CDR2 is FQNEAQ (reference sequence). The CDR3 has 15 amino acids. The germline V and J ends were trimmed by 3 bases and 3 bases, with 12 bases remaining between them. The CDR3 here is CASSLAHRDNQPQHF. DNA for the CDR3: TGTGCCAGCAGCTTGGCGCACAGGGACAATCAGCCCCAGCATTTT.

This clonotype was observed at least ten times. The V and J genes are TRBV19 and TRBJ2-5; perhaps TRBD2 as D (6 bases). CDR1 and CDR2 (germline): LNHDA, SQIVND (reference sequence). Trimming shortened V by 3 bases and J by 5 bases, and 19 bases separated the two germline ends. The CDR3 totals 16 residues. CDR3: CASSIRLVRALETQYF. CDR3 nucleotides: TGTGCCAGTAGTATTCGACTAGTAAGGGCTCTGGAGACCCAGTACTTC.

This clonotype showed up just a few times. A read error is likely, as this CDR3 ends without the conserved phenylalanine or tryptophan. This chain links TRBV6-5 with TRBJ1-5, with 9 bases matching TRBD1. The V and J ends lost 6 bases and 0 bases, in that order; junction bases with no gene match: 9. CDR1 MNHEY and CDR2 SVGAGI come from the germline V gene. The CDR3 runs to 17 residues. DNA of the CDR3: TGTGCCAGCAGCCGGATAGGGACAGGGCTTAGCAATCAGCCCCAGCATTCT. Residues: CASSRIGTGLSNQPQHS.

The chain couples TRBV2 to TRBJ2-5; TRBD2 agrees at 9 bases. V shed 1 base, J shed 5 bases, and the junction held 11 bases outside the gene matches. CDR1 is SNHLY and CDR2 is FYNNEI in the germline V gene. The CDR3 spans 17 residues. CDR3 in amino acids: CASSEVGGRARGETQYF. CDR3 coding DNA: TGTGCCAGCAGTGAAGTTGGCGGGAGGGCACGCGGGGAGACCCAGTACTTC.

Points on this clonotype: Because the CDR3's place on the DNA is in doubt, the DNA is left out and the CDR3 is given as listed by TCRdb. The V gene is TRBV20-1, the J gene TRBJ2-2; the table gives TRBD1 as D, unverified against the DNA. The CDR3 contains 17 residues when both ends are counted. Germline V gene sequence: CDR1 DFQATT, CDR2 SNEGSKA (reference sequence). The chain's CDR3 is CSASTGYYEQYFGELFF.

The chain recombines TRBV12-3 or TRBV12-4 with TRBJ2-5; 10 nucleotides agree with TRBD2. The CDR3 runs to 14 residues. The trim removed 5 bases at V and 3 bases at J, leaving 3 bases unmatched. As DNA, the CDR3 is TGTGCCAGCAGTACCCTAGCGGGGGAAGAGACCCAGTACTTC. This sequence encodes CASSTLAGEETQYF.

The J gene is TRBJ2-7, the V gene TRBV29-1, with 15 bases aligning to TRBD2. The V gene end was trimmed by 6 bases and the J gene end by 3 bases; junction bases not matched to a gene: 9. Germline V gene lookup returns CDR1 SQVTM and CDR2 ANQGSEA. The CDR3 has 16 amino acids. For the CDR3, the DNA is TGCAGCGTGAGGCCCGGGACTAGCGGGAGGATCTACGAGCAGTACTTC. Translation gives CSVRPGTSGRIYEQYF.

There are many counts of this clonotype. The chain links TRBV10-2 to TRBJ2-7; D is perhaps TRBD2 (5 bases). Germline CDR1 and CDR2: WSHSY and SAAADI. Trimming left V 3 bases short and J 6 bases short, with 12 bases between. The CDR3 is 13 residues long. The CDR3 nucleotides are TGCGCCAGCAGTGATCCGAGGGAAAGCGAGCAGTACTTC. Its translation is CASSDPRESEQYF.

The chain links TRBV9 to TRBJ2-2; D remains unclear. The germline V and J ends were trimmed by 6 bases and 5 bases, with 17 bases remaining between them. Germline V lookup: CDR1 SGDLS, CDR2 YYNGEE. The CDR3 runs to 15 residues. CDR3 coding DNA: TGTGCCAGCAAGGAAGGCGCGAGTCAAACCGGGGAGCTGTTTTTT. Encoded protein: CASKEGASQTGELFF.

This clonotype has at least ten counts. This sequence joins TRBV7-7 and TRBJ1-6, with D uncertain. CDR1 is SSHAT and CDR2 is FNYEAQ in the germline V gene (reference sequence). Trimming shortened V by 11 bases and J by 8 bases, and 22 bases separated the two germline ends. CDR3 length equals 15 residues. CDR3 residues: CADTAGSTRYSPLHF. CDR3 bases: TGTGCCGACACTGCCGGCAGTACTCGATATTCACCCCTCCACTTT.

There are many counts of this clonotype. This chain uses TRBV6-2 or TRBV6-3 with TRBJ2-5; perhaps TRBD2 as D (6 bases). This CDR3 has 14 residues. Trimming cost V 2 bases and J 7 bases, with 14 bases left between them. Germline V gene data show CDR1 as MNHEY and CDR2 as SVGEGT. The CDR3 loop is CASSYTGMGGTQYF. DNA of the CDR3: TGTGCCAGCAGTTACACTGGAATGGGGGGGACCCAGTACTTC.

V usage is TRBV14 and J usage is TRBJ1-6; TRBD1 aligns across 11 bases. This CDR3 region has 15 residues. CDR1 and CDR2 (germline): SGHDN, FVKESK. V gave up 4 bases and J gave up 11 bases; unmatched junction bases: 7. The CDR3: CASSRGQGANPPLHF. The CDR3 DNA follows: TGTGCCAGCAGCCGCGGACAGGGGGCAAATCCACCCCTCCACTTT.

This clonotype was counted only a few times. The J gene is TRBJ2-7, the V gene TRBV10-1, with 11 bases fitting TRBD2. This CDR3 has 13 amino acids. CDR1 is WNHNN, CDR2 SYGVQD, per germline (reference sequence). The V segment lost 8 bases and the J segment 3 bases; nucleotides outside the gene matches: 3. DNA for the CDR3: TGCGCCAGCTCCGGGACTAGCGGCTACGAGCAGTACTTC. It specifies CASSGTSGYEQYF.

This clonotype was picked up a small number of times. The genes are TRBV7-3 and TRBJ2-3; D is tentatively TRBD1 or TRBD2 (5 bases each). The germline CDR1 and CDR2 sequences are SGHTA and FQGTGA. This CDR3 has 14 amino acids. V shed 5 bases and J shed 7 bases, with 16 bases lying between them. The CDR3 region is CASSPGTQRHTQYF. The CDR3 coding sequence is TGTGCCAGCAGCCCCGGGACCCAGCGGCATACGCAGTATTTT.

The chain employs TRBV10-3 and TRBJ1-5; TRBD1 matches 9 bases. J lost 12 bases, V lost 10 bases, and 13 bases had no gene match. Germline loops: CDR1 ENHRY, CDR2 SYGVKD. This CDR3 contains 13 residues. The CDR3 DNA reads as TGTGCCACCAGCCCGGGACAGGGTTTATACCAGCATTTT. Translating it yields CATSPGQGLYQHF.

The chain is built from TRBV7-2 and TRBJ1-2; D is unclear. V was clipped by 5 bases and J by 4 bases, with 14 bases between them. In germline, CDR1 is SGHTA, CDR2 FQGNSA. This CDR3 is 14 amino acids long. For the CDR3, the DNA is TGTGCCAGCAGCCAGCGGGTAGGGAGCTATGGCTACACCTTC. This sequence encodes CASSQRVGSYGYTF.

This clonotype occurred many times. The chain employs TRBV12-3 or TRBV12-4 and TRBJ2-7, with D unresolved. V lost 5 bases, J lost 5 bases, and 19 bases lay in between. The CDR3 extends over 15 amino acids. CDR3 in amino acids: CASSPPRTVFDEQYF. CDR3 bases: TGTGCCAGCAGTCCCCCTCGGACGGTGTTTGACGAGCAGTACTTC.

This clonotype has ten or more counts. The V gene is TRBV5-1, the J gene TRBJ1-1; D is uncertain. The CDR3 sequence is 12 residues long. Germline CDR1 reads SGHRS; CDR2 reads YFSETQ. V was cut by 0 bases and J by 5 bases, with 5 bases left in between. The CDR3 DNA follows: TGCGCCAGCAGCTTGGATGTTACTGAAGCTTTCTTT. Its protein product is CASSLDVTEAFF.

This clonotype showed up just once. The V call is TRBV7-2, the J call TRBJ1-2; 8 bases map to TRBD1. After removal of 4 bases from V and 4 bases from J, the junction contained 11 bases not matched to a gene. The CDR3 sequence is 16 residues long. Germline lookup yields CDR1 SGHTA and CDR2 FQGNSA. CDR3 in amino acids: CASSSIWTGRVYGYTF. For the CDR3, the DNA is TGTGCCAGCAGCTCGATATGGACAGGGCGGGTCTATGGCTACACCTTC.

The chain has TRBV7-8 and TRBJ1-1; D uncertain. Germline loops: CDR1 SGHVS, CDR2 FQNEAQ. This CDR3 region has 13 residues. V lost 7 bases, J lost 1 base, and 10 bases lay in between. The CDR3 DNA reads as TGTGCCAGCAAAAGGGAATGGAACACTGAAGCTTTCTTT. Translated: CASKREWNTEAFF. Full variable domain (remainder filled in from reference TRBV7-8 and TRBJ1-1): GAGVSQSPRYKVAKRGQDVALRCDPISGHVSLFWYQQALGQGPEFLTYFQNEAQLDKSGLPSDRFFAERPEGSVSTLKIQRTQQEDSAVYLCASKREWNTEAFFGQGTRLTVV.

V usage is TRBV9 and J usage is TRBJ2-5; 10 nucleotides align to TRBD1. The junction had 3 bases not matched to a gene; V was cut back by 2 bases and J by 5 bases. The germline V gene has CDR1 SGDLS and CDR2 YYNGEE. CDR3 size: 14 residues. As DNA, the CDR3 is TGTGCCAGCAGCGTGGGGACAGGGGTGGAGACCCAGTACTTC. Amino acids: CASSVGTGVETQYF.

In the case of this clonotype: One end of the junction fails to match germline, which may point to a read error. CDR3 residues: CANSLGTGDEQFF. The DNA for the CDR3 is TGTGCCAACAGCTTGGGGACAGGAGATGAGCAGTTCTTC. The chain carries TRBV7-9 and TRBJ2-1, with 8 nucleotides matching TRBD1. CDR3 size: 13 residues. CDR1 is SEHNR, CDR2 FQNEAQ, per germline (reference sequence).

This chain links TRBV2 with TRBJ1-3, with unresolved D. Looked up from germline, CDR1 is SNHLY and CDR2 is FYNNEI. Trimming took 4 bases from V and 4 from J, leaving 8 bases between them. CDR3 length: 13 residues. The CDR3 DNA reads as TGTGCCAGCAGTGCCTCTCTCGGAAACACCATATATTTT. Its translation is CASSASLGNTIYF.

This clonotype was seen repeatedly, ten times or more. The chain joins TRBV20-1 to TRBJ1-5; D might be TRBD1 (6 bases). Trimming took off 3 bases at V and 2 bases at J, with 11 bases between the two ends. Germline V lookup: CDR1 DFQATT, CDR2 SNEGSKA (reference sequence). This CDR3 contains 14 residues. This chain's CDR3 is CSASTGARNQPQHF. The CDR3 DNA reads as TGCAGTGCTAGTACGGGGGCTCGCAATCAGCCCCAGCATTTT.

The chain uses TRBV5-1 and TRBJ2-3, with 8 bases aligning to TRBD1. The CDR3 length is 15 residues. The germline V gene has CDR1 SGHRS and CDR2 YFSETQ. Trimming removed 6 bases from V and 3 bases from J; junction bases left unmatched: 9. CDR3 coding DNA: TGCGCCAGCATTTCGGGACAGGCTACAACAGATACGCAGTATTTT. This gives the protein CASISGQATTDTQYF.